This TCR beta chain was sequenced in a study of OX40 agonist ivuxolimab in advanced cancers. Points from the study as a whole: Expanded peripheral T cells had an undetermined antigen specificity.

Trimming removed 7 bases at V and 5 bases at J, with 15 bases between. The CDR3 consists of 13 residues. Per germline, CDR1 SGHAT and CDR2 FQNNGV. Profiling relied on immunoSEQ multiplex PCR, and the TCRdb table lists in-frame clones only, not all of them. The data show fewer than 50,000 clones, with 85% to 95% seen just once and 13% to 15% held by the top ten. In the case of this clone: The antigen is not known.

This receptor was identified in an adult with an advanced solid tumor such as melanoma, head and neck, liver or kidney cancer. Sequenced here: CD4+ or CD8+ T cells sorted from blood, sampled in a trial of the OX40 agonist ivuxolimab. The rearrangement joins TRBV11-2 to TRBJ2-7, with D perhaps TRBD1 (6 bases). The CDR3 nucleotides read TGTGCCAGCACCATTCTGGACAGAGACGAGCAGTACTTC. As protein: CASTILDRDEQYF. The variable domain in full, completed from reference TRBV11-2 and TRBJ2-7, reads EAGVAQSPRYKIIEKRQSVAFWCNPISGHATLYWYQQILGQGPKLLIQFQNNGVVDDSQLPKDRFSAERLKGVDSTLKIQPAKLEDSAVYLCASTILDRDEQYFGPGTRLTVT.